A single sample is the source of the 20 T cell receptor beta chains below, sequenced in a study of T-cell reconstitution after alpha-beta-depleted transplantation in children. The library targeted TCRbeta and was prepared with unique molecular identifiers. One entry per CDR3 protein, called by TCRdb with MiXCR from the PCR reads. The table lists 300,000 to 400,000 distinct CDR3 sequences, under 20% of them singletons. The source was PBMCs, mostly from graft donor cells, collected 360 days after TCRalphabeta/CD19-depleted stem cell transplant. Source of these receptors: a male patient under 10 years old who had a stem cell transplant for acute lymphoblastic leukemia, so the T cells may come from the graft donor.

The chain carries TRBV5-1 and TRBJ2-7, with D possibly being TRBD2 (6 bases). The CDR3 has 14 amino acids. V lost 3 bases and J 2 bases, leaving 12 bases between the germline ends. The V gene's germline CDR1 is SGHRS and CDR2 YFSETQ. CDR3 loop: CASSSGSPPYEQYF. In DNA form, the CDR3 reads TGCGCCAGCAGCTCCGGGAGTCCTCCCTACGAGCAGTACTTC. The variable domain in full, with the rest retrieved from reference TRBV5-1 and TRBJ2-7, is KAGVTQTPRYLIKTRGQQVTLSCSPISGHRSVSWYQQTPGQGLQFLFEYFSETQRNKGNFPGRFSGRQFSNSRSEMNVSTLELGDSALYLCASSSGSPPYEQYFGPGTRLTVT.

This clonotype was counted only a few times. The CDR3 region is CASSPIVAGGYNEQFF. Written as DNA, the CDR3 is TGTGCCAGCTCACCGATTGTAGCGGGAGGCTACAATGAGCAGTTCTTC. The chain recombines TRBV18 with TRBJ2-1; 10 positions agree with TRBD2. Germline V CDR1 and CDR2: KGHSH, LQKENI. The ends lost 3 bases at V and 3 bases at J; junction bases unmatched: 5. The CDR3 runs to 16 residues.

This clonotype was seen a handful of times. DNA of the CDR3: TGTGCCAGCAGAAAACTAGCTGCGGGTCAAGAGACCCAGTACTTC. It specifies CASRKLAAGQETQYF. The chain recombines TRBV28 with TRBJ2-5, with a tentative D call TRBD2 (6 bases). The CDR3 totals 15 residues. V was cut by 6 bases and J by 2 bases, with 16 bases left in between. Germline loops: CDR1 MDHEN, CDR2 SYDVKM.

In its sample, this clonotype was seen many times. The genes are TRBV27 and TRBJ2-1; 9 bases fit TRBD1. V dropped 3 bases and J dropped 5; count of bases not matched to a gene: 8. This CDR3 contains 16 residues. Germline loops: CDR1 MNHEY, CDR2 SMNVEV (reference sequence). Here the CDR3 reads CASSFGTGLMDNEQFF. The CDR3 DNA sequence: TGTGCCAGCAGTTTCGGGACAGGGTTGATGGACAATGAGCAGTTCTTC.

This clonotype occurred many times. CDR3 in DNA: TGCGCCAGCAGCTTGGGACTAGCGGGAGGGCCGGAAATTGTGTACTTC. It translates to CASSLGLAGGPEIVYF. The rearrangement uses TRBV5-1 and TRBJ2-7; 14 positions match TRBD2. Germline trimming cut 0 bases from V and 12 bases from J; bases unmatched to any gene: 11. The CDR3 sequence is 16 residues long. The germline V gene has CDR1 SGHRS and CDR2 YFSETQ.

This clonotype was seen a single time. The conserved phenylalanine or tryptophan normally closing the CDR3 is absent here, so this likely arose from a read error. This rearrangement joins TRBV5-5 to TRBJ2-2; D unclear. Germline V gene sequence: CDR1 SGHKS, CDR2 YYEKEE (reference sequence). This CDR3 has 14 residues. V was clipped by 4 bases and J by 6 bases, with 13 bases between them. CDR3 in amino acids: CASSPPLYSGELFC. CDR3 DNA sequence: TGTGCCAGCAGCCCTCCGCTCTACTCCGGGGAGCTGTTTTGT.

This clonotype was counted ten times or more. This rearrangement joins TRBV29-1 to TRBJ2-2; 9 bases are a match to TRBD1. Germline CDR1 is SQVTM and CDR2 is ANQGSEA. J lost 5 bases, V lost 4 bases, and 8 bases had no gene match. CDR3 size: 15 residues. The CDR3 is CSVVEPDRGTGELFF. In DNA, the CDR3 is TGCAGCGTTGTTGAACCGGACAGGGGAACCGGGGAGCTGTTTTTT.

With respect to this clonotype: Sequence at one end of the junction differs from germline and may be a read error. The chain is built from TRBV28 and TRBJ2-1; 7 positions match TRBD1. The CDR3 covers 20 residues. Germline-derived CDR1 and CDR2 are MDHEN and SYDVKM. CDR3 nucleotide sequence: TGTGCCTGCAGCACACTCATACGGACGACCAAACGGACAGGCGGCTATGAGCAGTTCTTC. Its protein product is CACSTLIRTTKRTGGYEQFF.

This clonotype was found a few times. The chain has TRBV4-1 and TRBJ1-1; TRBD1 matches 8 bases. This CDR3 has 13 residues. The germline V gene encodes CDR1 MGHRA and CDR2 YSYEKL. V was clipped by 3 bases and J by 8 bases; unmatched bases: 5. DNA for the CDR3: TGCGCCAGCAGCCAGGACAGGGCCTTCGAAGCTTTCTTT. It encodes CASSQDRAFEAFF.

This clonotype was observed many times. One end of the junction is discordant with germline, which a read error may explain. This chain uses TRBV7-9 with TRBJ1-1; D remains ambiguous. The germline V gene encodes CDR1 SEHNR and CDR2 FQNEAQ (reference sequence). The CDR3 totals 13 residues. The CDR3 loop reads CASSLEGNTEAFF. The CDR3 DNA sequence: TGTGCCAGCAGTTTAGAGGGGAACACTGAAGCTTTCTTT.

This clonotype occurred a few times. This chain links TRBV10-1 with TRBJ2-1; 11 bases are a match to TRBD2. This CDR3 is built from 16 residues. The trim removed 6 bases at V and 4 bases at J, leaving 8 bases unmatched. Germline CDR1 WNHNN, CDR2 SYGVQD (reference sequence). The CDR3 nucleotides read TGCGCCAGCAGCGTGATTAGCGGGAGGGAGTACAATGAGCAGTTCTTC. It translates to CASSVISGREYNEQFF.

This clonotype was detected ten times or more. The chain joins TRBV12-3 or TRBV12-4 to TRBJ2-3; 8 bases align to TRBD2. This CDR3 region has 17 residues. V shed 3 bases, J shed 0 bases, and the junction held 8 bases outside the gene matches. As DNA, the CDR3 is TGTGCCAGCAGTTTCCCAGATAGCGGGACTAGCACAGATACGCAGTATTTT. It encodes CASSFPDSGTSTDTQYF.

This clonotype was seen only a few times. This chain connects TRBV25-1 to TRBJ2-1; 8 bases fit TRBD2. V was clipped by 11 bases and J by 3 bases; unmatched bases: 6. This CDR3 region has 13 residues. The germline CDR1 and CDR2 sequences are MGHDK and SYGVNS. CDR3 DNA sequence: TGTGCCTCCGCCGGGACTAGCTACAATGAGCAGTTCTTC. Encoded protein: CASAGTSYNEQFF.

The chain couples TRBV12-3 or TRBV12-4 to TRBJ1-5; TRBD1 matches 10 bases. The CDR3 sequence is 15 residues long. V gave up 6 bases and J gave up 3 bases; unmatched junction bases: 5. CDR3 coding DNA: TGTGCCAGCAGCCCGGGACAGGGGCTCAATCAGCCCCAGCATTTT. The encoded protein is CASSPGQGLNQPQHF.

This clonotype was seen a handful of times. V usage is TRBV9 and J usage is TRBJ2-2; 7 nucleotides match TRBD1. The CDR3 is made up of 14 amino acids. From germline, CDR1 is SGDLS and CDR2 YYNGEE. The ends lost 1 base at V and 5 bases at J; junction bases unmatched: 2. The CDR3 DNA is TGTGCCAGCAGCGTACGCAGGGGGACCGGGGAGCTGTTTTTT. Translation gives CASSVRRGTGELFF.

V and J are TRBV7-8 and TRBJ1-5; tentatively, D is TRBD1 (5 bases). The CDR3 totals 15 residues. CDR1 SGHVS and CDR2 FQNEAQ come from the germline V gene. V gave up 3 bases and J gave up 2 bases, with 11 bases separating them. In DNA, the CDR3 is TGTGCCAGCAGCTTTGGGGCAGGGCGCAATCAGCCCCAGCATTTT. Its protein is CASSFGAGRNQPQHF.

This clonotype was seen only a few times. The DNA of the CDR3 is TGTGCCAGTAGTATAGGGGGAGGGCCGAACAATGAGCAGTTCTTC. It specifies CASSIGGGPNNEQFF. The genes are TRBV19 and TRBJ2-1; TRBD2 aligns across 7 bases. The CDR3 runs to 15 residues. Germline values: CDR1 LNHDA, CDR2 SQIVND (reference sequence). Trimming took 1 base from V and 5 from J; bases not matched to a gene: 5.

This clonotype was observed a few times. The rearrangement links TRBV5-1 to TRBJ2-7; D is undetermined. The ends were cut back, 0 bases at V and 2 bases at J, with 12 bases in the middle. The CDR3 loop spans 15 amino acids. CDR1 and CDR2 (germline): SGHRS, YFSETQ. CDR3 in DNA: TGCGCCAGCAGCTTGGTAGATGGTGTGGCCTACGAGCAGTACTTC. Amino acid sequence: CASSLVDGVAYEQYF.

The sample holds many counts of this clonotype. The chain recombines TRBV12-3 or TRBV12-4 with TRBJ2-7; D remains unclear. Trimming left V 5 bases short and J 4 bases short, with 15 bases between. The CDR3 loop spans 14 amino acids. CDR3 protein: CASSRPGPLYEQYF. The DNA for the CDR3 is TGTGCCAGCAGTCGGCCGGGTCCACTTTACGAGCAGTACTTC.

This clonotype was recorded at least ten times. The chain recombines TRBV7-2 with TRBJ2-2; tentatively, D is TRBD1 or TRBD2 (5 bases each). The V and J ends lost 5 bases and 1 base respectively, with 17 bases between them. The CDR3 consists of 17 residues. CDR1 is SGHTA, CDR2 FQGNSA, per germline. The CDR3 region is CASSTPPGTMNTGELFF. The CDR3 coding sequence is TGTGCCAGCAGCACACCCCCCGGGACCATGAACACCGGGGAGCTGTTTTTT.